Detailed here is one T cell receptor beta chain. Assay used: immunoSEQ multiplex PCR; TCRdb lists only in-frame clones, some missing. The sample has under 350,000 clones, over 85% seen once. This entry belongs to a study of blood T cell repertoires in COVID-19. Study summary: Samples came from the United States, Italy and Spain, spanning acute and convalescent COVID-19.

Germline assignment: CDR1 LGHDT and CDR2 YNNKEL (reference sequence). This CDR3 has 14 amino acids. Deletions cut 0 bases from V and 5 bases from J, with 10 bases between. Material for sequencing was PBMCs or T cells enriched from blood (not recorded which). This clonotype was sampled from a woman between 55 and 75 years old who had recovered from COVID-19. This chain links TRBV3-1 (or the pseudogene TRBV3-2) with TRBJ1-2; D is undetermined. The CDR3 coding sequence is TGTGCCAGCAGCCAAGATGAAAGCTGGTATGGCTACACCTTC. Protein: CASSQDESWYGYTF.